This T cell receptor beta chain emerged from a study of CD8 T cells in ankylosing spondylitis. TCRdb ran MiXCR on the 5' RACE reads and lists one entry per CDR3 protein. Of approximately 31,000 distinct CDR3 sequences in the sample, around 30% were seen once. Study observations and caveats: Existing reports had already noted some motif variants in reactive arthritis synovial fluid and blood. Clones linked to disease were reported to show significant enrichment in matched ankylosing spondylitis synovial fluid.

CDR3 length: 20 amino acids. Trimming took 5 bases from V and 4 from J; bases not matched to a gene: 18. Germline CDR1 and CDR2: MNHEY and SVGEGT. In regard to this clonotype: Its antigen is not identified.

Sequenced: synovial fluid, either unsorted or a sorted T cell fraction (not recorded which). The chain is built from TRBV6-2 or TRBV6-3 and TRBJ2-1, with 12 bases matching TRBD2. This receptor was obtained from a male donor with ankylosing spondylitis. The CDR3 protein is CASSNPARLAGVYFYNEQFF. CDR3 DNA sequence: TGTGCCAGCAGTAACCCCGCCCGACTAGCGGGAGTCTATTTTTACAATGAGCAGTTCTTC.